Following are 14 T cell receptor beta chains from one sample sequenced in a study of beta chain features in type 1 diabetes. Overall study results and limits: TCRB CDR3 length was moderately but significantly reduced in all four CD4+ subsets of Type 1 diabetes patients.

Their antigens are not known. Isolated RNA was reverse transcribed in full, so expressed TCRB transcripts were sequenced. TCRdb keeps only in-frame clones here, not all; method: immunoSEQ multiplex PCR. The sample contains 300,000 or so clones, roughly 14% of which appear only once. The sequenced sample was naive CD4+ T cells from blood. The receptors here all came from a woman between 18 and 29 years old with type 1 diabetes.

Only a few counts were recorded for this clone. The CDR3 loop is CASSWGESLYEQYF. In nucleotides, the CDR3 is TGTGCCAGCAGCTGGGGAGAGAGTCTCTACGAGCAGTACTTC. The rearrangement uses TRBV7-9 and TRBJ2-7; perhaps TRBD2 as D (5 bases). Trimming took 4 bases from V and 3 from J, leaving 13 bases between them. This CDR3 has 14 amino acids. Germline-derived CDR1 and CDR2 are SEHNR and FQNEAQ (reference sequence).

The CDR3: CASSPGGLAGGGDEQFF. Written as DNA, the CDR3 is TGCGCCAGCAGCCCTGGAGGTCTAGCGGGAGGGGGCGATGAGCAGTTCTTC. The chain has TRBV5-1 and TRBJ2-1, with 12 bases matching TRBD2. V shed 4 bases, J shed 8 bases, and the junction held 13 bases outside the gene matches. This CDR3 has 17 residues. The germline V gene has CDR1 SGHRS and CDR2 YFSETQ.

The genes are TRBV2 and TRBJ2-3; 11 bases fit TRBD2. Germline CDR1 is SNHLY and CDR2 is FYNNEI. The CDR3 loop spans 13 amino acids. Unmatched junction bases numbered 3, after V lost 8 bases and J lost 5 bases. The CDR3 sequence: CASSGLAGDTQYF. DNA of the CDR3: TGTGCCAGCTCTGGACTAGCGGGAGATACGCAGTATTTT.

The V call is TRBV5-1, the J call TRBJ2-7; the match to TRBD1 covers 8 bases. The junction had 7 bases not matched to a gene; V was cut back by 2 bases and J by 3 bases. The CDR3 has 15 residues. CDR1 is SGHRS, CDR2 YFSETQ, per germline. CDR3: CASSFSTGTGYEQYF. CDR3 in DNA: TGCGCCAGCAGCTTTTCCACCGGGACAGGCTACGAGCAGTACTTC.

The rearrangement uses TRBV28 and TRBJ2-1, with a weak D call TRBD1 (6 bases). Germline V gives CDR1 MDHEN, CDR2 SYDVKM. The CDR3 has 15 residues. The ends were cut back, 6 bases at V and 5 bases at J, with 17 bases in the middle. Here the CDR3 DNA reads TGTGCCAGCAGCTCTCCGGGACAACTAAACAATGAGCAGTTCTTC. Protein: CASSSPGQLNNEQFF.

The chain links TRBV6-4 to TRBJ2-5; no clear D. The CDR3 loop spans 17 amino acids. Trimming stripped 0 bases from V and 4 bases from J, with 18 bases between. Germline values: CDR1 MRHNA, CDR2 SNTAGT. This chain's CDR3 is CASSDSTGTPRGETQYF. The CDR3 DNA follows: TGTGCCAGCAGTGACTCGACTGGCACCCCTCGTGGAGAGACCCAGTACTTC.

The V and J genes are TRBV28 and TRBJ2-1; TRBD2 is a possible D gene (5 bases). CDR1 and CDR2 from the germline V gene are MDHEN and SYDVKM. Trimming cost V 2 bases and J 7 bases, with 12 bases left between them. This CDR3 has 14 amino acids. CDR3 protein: CASSLRGYENEQFF. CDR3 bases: TGTGCCAGCAGTTTACGGGGATATGAGAATGAGCAGTTCTTC.

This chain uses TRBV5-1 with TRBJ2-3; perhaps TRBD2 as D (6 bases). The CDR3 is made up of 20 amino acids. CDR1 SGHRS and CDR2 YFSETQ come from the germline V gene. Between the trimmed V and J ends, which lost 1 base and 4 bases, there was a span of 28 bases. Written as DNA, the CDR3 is TGCGCCAGCAGCTTGCATTGGTTTGTGGCGGGAAGCGCTCTCTCAGATACGCAGTATTTT. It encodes CASSLHWFVAGSALSDTQYF.

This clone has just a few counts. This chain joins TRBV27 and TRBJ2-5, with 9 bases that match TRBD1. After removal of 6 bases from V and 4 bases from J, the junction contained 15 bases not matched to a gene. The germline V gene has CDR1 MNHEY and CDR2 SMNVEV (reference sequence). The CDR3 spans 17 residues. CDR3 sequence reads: CASSRGQGPLVGETQYF. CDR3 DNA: TGTGCCAGCAGCCGAGGACAGGGGCCCTTAGTAGGAGAGACCCAGTACTTC.

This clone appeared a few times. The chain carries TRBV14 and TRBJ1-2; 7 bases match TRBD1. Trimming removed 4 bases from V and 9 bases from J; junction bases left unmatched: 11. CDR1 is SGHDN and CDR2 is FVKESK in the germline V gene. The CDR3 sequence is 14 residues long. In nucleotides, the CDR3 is TGTGCCAGCAGCCGCGGGACAGACTATAAGCGCTACACCTTC. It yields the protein CASSRGTDYKRYTF.

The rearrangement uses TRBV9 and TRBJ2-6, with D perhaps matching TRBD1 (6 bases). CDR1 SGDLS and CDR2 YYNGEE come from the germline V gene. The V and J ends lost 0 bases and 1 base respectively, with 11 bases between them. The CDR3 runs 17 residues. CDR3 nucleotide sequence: TGTGCCAGCAGCGTAGGGCCAGGGGATTCTGGGGCCAACGTCCTGACTTTC. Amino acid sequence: CASSVGPGDSGANVLTF.

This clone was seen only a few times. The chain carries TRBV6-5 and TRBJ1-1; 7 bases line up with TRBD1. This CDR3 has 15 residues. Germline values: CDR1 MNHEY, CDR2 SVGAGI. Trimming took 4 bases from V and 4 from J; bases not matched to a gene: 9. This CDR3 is CASSSYRGGFTEAFF. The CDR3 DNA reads TGTGCCAGCAGTTCCTACAGGGGAGGCTTCACTGAAGCTTTCTTT.

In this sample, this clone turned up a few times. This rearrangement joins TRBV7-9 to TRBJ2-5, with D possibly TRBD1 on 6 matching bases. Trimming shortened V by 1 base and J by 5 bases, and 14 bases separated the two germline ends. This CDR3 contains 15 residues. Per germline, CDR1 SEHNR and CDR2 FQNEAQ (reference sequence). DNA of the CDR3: TGTGCCAGCAGCTTAGTGGCAGGGGCCGGGGAGACCCAGTACTTC. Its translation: CASSLVAGAGETQYF.

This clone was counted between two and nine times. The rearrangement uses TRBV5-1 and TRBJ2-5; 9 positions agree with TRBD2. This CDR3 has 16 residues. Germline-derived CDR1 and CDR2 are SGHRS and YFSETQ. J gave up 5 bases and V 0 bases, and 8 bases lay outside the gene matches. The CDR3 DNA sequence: TGCGCCAGCAGCTTGGCCGTAGCGGGAGTCTTGGAGACCCAGTACTTC. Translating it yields CASSLAVAGVLETQYF.